These T cell receptor beta chains were read from a single sample in a study of T cells in Graves' hyperthyroidism and ophthalmopathy. A single record per CDR3 protein comes from TCRdb applying MiXCR to the multiplex PCR reads. The sample has about 270,000 distinct CDR3 sequences; approximately 16% are singletons. The sample was blood. All receptors derive from a woman aged 45-65 years with Graves' hyperthyroidism that later progressed to Graves' ophthalmopathy. CDR3s include the opening cysteine and the closing phenylalanine or tryptophan. The D gene is left open where the match is weak. Clone size is given for some rows only: seen once, a few or many times, or a class if the clone is expanded.

d_gene	abundance	v_gene	j_gene	CDR3nt	CDR3aa
NA	few	TRBV9	TRBJ1-6	TGTGCCAGCTCGTGGCAGCCTAATTCACCCCTCCACTTT	CASSWQPNSPLHF
TRBD2	NA	TRBV19	TRBJ2-1	TGTGCCAGTAGCGGACTAGCGGGAGTCTTACGCTACAATGAGCAGTTCTTC	CASSGLAGVLRYNEQFF
TRBD2	many	TRBV5-1	TRBJ2-3	TGCGCCAGCAGCCTCGGACTAGCGAGCACAGATACGCAGTATTTT	CASSLGLASTDTQYF
NA	few	TRBV10-3	TRBJ1-1	TGTGCCATCAGGAGTCCGAACACTGAAGCTTTCTTT	CAIRSPNTEAFF
TRBD2	few	TRBV10-3	TRBJ2-1	TGTGCCATCAGGATAAGTAGGGGGACTAGCGGGAGTATTCAGAATGAGCAGTTCTTC	CAIRISRGTSGSIQNEQFF
NA	many	TRBV20-1	TRBJ2-3	TGCAGTGCCCGAACGCACCAACCCACAACAGATACGCAGTATTTT	CSARTHQPTTDTQYF
NA	few	TRBV15	TRBJ2-3	TGTGCCACCAGCAGGGGAGGGACAGTAACAGATACGCAGTATTTT	CATSRGGTVTDTQYF
NA	many	TRBV11-2	TRBJ2-1	TGTGCCAGCAGCTTGCGCGGCCGAAGCTCCTACAATGAGCAGTTCTTC	CASSLRGRSSYNEQFF
NA	many	TRBV6-2/TRBV6-3	TRBJ2-7	TGTGCCAGTGGAGGACCGCCGAGTTGGAGCTACGAGCAGTACTTC	CASGGPPSWSYEQYF
TRBD1	many	TRBV28	TRBJ2-7	TGTGCCAGCAAGGGGGCGCGTTACGAGCAGTACTTC	CASKGARYEQYF
NA	NA	TRBV20-1	TRBJ1-4	TGCAGTGCTAGAAAGGAAAAACTGTTTTTT	CSARKEKLFF
TRBD2	NA	TRBV19	TRBJ2-1	TGTGCCAGTACGGAGGAGACTAGCGGGAGGGGGTTTAATGAGCAGTTCTTC	CASTEETSGRGFNEQFF
TRBD2	many	TRBV20-1	TRBJ2-1	TGCAGTGCTCGGACTAGTTTTTTTCTTGAGCAGTTCTTC	CSARTSFFLEQFF
TRBD2	many	TRBV2	TRBJ2-3	TGTGCCAGCAGTACGTACCGGACTAGCGGGGATACGCAGTATTTT	CASSTYRTSGDTQYF
NA	many	TRBV7-9	TRBJ2-1	TGTGCCAGCAGCTCGCGCGGCGACAATGAGCAGTTCTTC	CASSSRGDNEQFF
TRBD1	many	TRBV12-3/TRBV12-4	TRBJ1-6	TGTGCCAGCAGTTGGGACAGGGGTGATTCACCCCTCCACTTT	CASSWDRGDSPLHF
TRBD1	NA	TRBV10-3	TRBJ1-2	TGTGCCCACAGTCCCTCCTCCGGGACAGGGGGCCGAGGCGGCTACACCTTC	CAHSPSSGTGGRGGYTF
NA	many	TRBV18	TRBJ2-1	TGTGCCAGCTCACCACCGGACAGCGGGGAAGGCAATGAGCAGTTCTTC	CASSPPDSGEGNEQFF
NA	many	TRBV27	TRBJ1-3	TGTGCCAGCAGTTTAGGGGGTCCACTCTCTGGAAACACCATATATTTT	CASSLGGPLSGNTIYF
NA	many	TRBV20-1	TRBJ2-1	TGCAGTGCTACTCCCGGATCTGGGGACGATGAGCAGTTCTTC	CSATPGSGDDEQFF
TRBD1	many	TRBV27	TRBJ2-5	TGTGCCAGCAGTTCATACGGGACAGGGGATGAGACCCAGTACTTC	CASSSYGTGDETQYF
NA	many	TRBV7-2	TRBJ1-1	TGTGCCAGCAGCTTAGCCGGGGGCATGAACACTGAAGCTTTCTTT	CASSLAGGMNTEAFF
TRBD2	once	TRBV27	TRBJ2-7	TGTGCCAGCAGTTTCGGGAGGACTAGCGGGAGTGGCTACGAGCAGTACTTC	CASSFGRTSGSGYEQYF
TRBD2	NA	TRBV14	TRBJ2-1	TGTGCCAGCAGCCAAGAGAGGGGACTAGCGGGACCCCCGCCATACAATGAGCAGTTCTTC	CASSQERGLAGPPPYNEQFF
NA	many	TRBV29-1	TRBJ1-1	TGCAGCAAGACAGGATTGAACACTGAAGCTTTCTTT	CSKTGLNTEAFF
NA	many	TRBV3-1	TRBJ2-7	TGTGCCAGCAGCCAAGATTTAAGCACCGAGCAGTACTTC	CASSQDLSTEQYF
NA	many	TRBV4-1	TRBJ2-7	TGCGCCAGCAGCCAACGAGGGGACCTTGCTTTCCCCTACGAGCAGTACTTC	CASSQRGDLAFPYEQYF
NA	many	TRBV20-1	TRBJ2-7	TGCAGTGCTACGGCCCGGGACTTATCCTACGAGCAGTACTTC	CSATARDLSYEQYF
TRBD2	many	TRBV2	TRBJ2-7	TGTGCCAGCAGCGCTAGCGGGAGGGCCTACGAGCAGTACTTC	CASSASGRAYEQYF
NA	many	TRBV6-1	TRBJ1-2	TGTGCCAGCAGTGCCCGAACAGTCTATGGCTACACCTTC	CASSARTVYGYTF
NA	many	TRBV12-3/TRBV12-4	TRBJ1-1	TGTGCCAGCAGTTTCGGTCAGAACACTGAAGCTTTCTTT	CASSFGQNTEAFF
NA	NA	TRBV6-5	TRBJ2-3	TGTGCCAGCAGTTATCACCACGCAGATACGCAGTATTTT	CASSYHHADTQYF
NA	NA	TRBV20-1	TRBJ2-2	TGCAGTGCTAGAGCGGACAGAATATTGACCGGGGAGCTGTTTTTT	CSARADRILTGELFF
NA	many	TRBV7-8	TRBJ2-5	TGTGCCAGCAGCTTAGAGGTGGGACCCCACCGCCAAGAGACCCAGTACTTC	CASSLEVGPHRQETQYF
TRBD1	few	TRBV3-1	TRBJ2-7	TGTGCCAGCAGCCCCGGGACAGGGGGTAGGTACGAGCAGTACTTC	CASSPGTGGRYEQYF
NA	many	TRBV7-9	TRBJ2-1	TGTGCCAGCAGCCCAGACCGGGGCGGGTACAATGAGCAGTTCTTC	CASSPDRGGYNEQFF
NA	many	TRBV7-8	TRBJ1-3	TGTGCCAGCAGCTTAGGGGCACCCGCGAGCTCTGGAAACACCATATATTTT	CASSLGAPASSGNTIYF
TRBD1	many	TRBV28	TRBJ2-7	TGTGCCAGCAGTATCCCGGGACAGGGTTCCTACGAGCAGTACTTC	CASSIPGQGSYEQYF
TRBD2	NA	TRBV19	TRBJ2-3	TGTGCCAGTAGTACTCCGGGACTAGCGGGAGGGGAGATAGATACGCAGTATTTT	CASSTPGLAGGEIDTQYF
TRBD1	NA	TRBV7-8	TRBJ1-1	TGTGCCAGCAGCCCCCGGGACAGTTGGGACACTGAAGCTTTCTTT	CASSPRDSWDTEAFF
NA	many	TRBV3-1	TRBJ1-3	TGTGCCAGCGGCTTTCAGGGAAACACCATATATTTT	CASGFQGNTIYF
NA	NA	TRBV19	TRBJ2-7	TGTGCCAGTAGTACAATACTCACCTACGAGCAGTACTTC	CASSTILTYEQYF
TRBD2	many	TRBV28	TRBJ2-3	TGTGCCAGCAACGGGAGGGGACGCACAGATACGCAGTATTTT	CASNGRGRTDTQYF
NA	many	TRBV30	TRBJ2-1	TGTGCCTGGAGTGCTTACGTAGGGGCCAATGAGCAGTTCTTC	CAWSAYVGANEQFF
NA	many	TRBV7-9	TRBJ2-2	TGTGCCAGCAGCTTGCTACAGGGTCGGACCGGGGAGCTGTTTTTT	CASSLLQGRTGELFF
TRBD2	many	TRBV2	TRBJ2-5	TGTGCCAGCGGAGGTCCCCGAGGGGGACTAGCGAGGGAGACCCAGTACTTC	CASGGPRGGLARETQYF
NA	many	TRBV20-1	TRBJ1-2	TGCAGTGCCGAGGACAGCCGTCGGGCGTATGGCTACACCTTC	CSAEDSRRAYGYTF
TRBD1	NA	TRBV20-1	TRBJ1-3	TGCAGTGCTAGAGATCAGGGGGACAGGGCCGGAAACACCATATATTTT	CSARDQGDRAGNTIYF